The present entry profiles one TCR beta chain with its context. The data were taken from a study of blood T cell repertoires in COVID-19. Study context: Sample material is recorded as cDNA or gDNA derived from T cells, B-cell-depleted T cells, or PBMCs.

Authors' processing steps: Estimates of nucleated cell counts were drawn from the amplification of reference gene primers. The protocol was immunoSEQ multiplex PCR, while the TCRdb copy is restricted to in-frame clones and leaves out a portion. The D gene and trimming were derived from the DNA, and the V and J assignments and clone size from that table. The table includes 90,000 to 150,000 clones, approximately 81% detected once. V gave up 6 bases and J gave up 5 bases, with 14 bases separating them. The CDR3 length is 13 residues. Germline values: CDR1 MNHEY, CDR2 SVGAGI. This clonotype was obtained from a man in his sixties with acute or convalescent COVID-19. The sequencing input was peripheral blood. The chain uses TRBV6-5 and TRBJ2-7; tentative D call: TRBD2 (5 bases). The CDR3 DNA reads TGTGCCAGCAGACCCTACGCGGGTGACGAGCAGTACTTC. Translation: CASRPYAGDEQYF.